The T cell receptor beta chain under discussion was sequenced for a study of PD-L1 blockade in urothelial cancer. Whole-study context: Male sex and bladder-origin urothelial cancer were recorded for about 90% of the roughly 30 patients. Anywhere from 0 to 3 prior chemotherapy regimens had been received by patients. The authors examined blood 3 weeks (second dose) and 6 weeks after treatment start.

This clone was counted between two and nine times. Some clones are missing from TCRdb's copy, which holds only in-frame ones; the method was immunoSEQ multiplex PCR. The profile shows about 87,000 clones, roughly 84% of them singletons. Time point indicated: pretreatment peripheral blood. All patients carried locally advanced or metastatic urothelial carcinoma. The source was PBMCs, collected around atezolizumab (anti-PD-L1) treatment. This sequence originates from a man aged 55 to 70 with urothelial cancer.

The CDR3 protein is CASSLADWRGSKDTEAFF. DNA for the CDR3: TGCGCCAGCAGCTTGGCCGACTGGAGGGGAAGTAAGGACACTGAAGCTTTCTTT. This chain joins TRBV5-1 and TRBJ1-1; maybe TRBD1 (5 bases). CDR1 and CDR2 (germline): SGHRS, YFSETQ. The V and J ends lost 0 bases and 3 bases respectively, with 21 bases between them. The CDR3 runs to 18 residues.